This is a list of T cell receptor beta chains from one sample in a study of blood T cell repertoires in COVID-19. The protocol was immunoSEQ multiplex PCR, while the TCRdb copy is restricted to in-frame clones and leaves out a portion. The sample yields 75,000 to 90,000 clones, under 90% seen once. Sequencing used peripheral blood. Receptors originate from a woman aged 40 to 50 with active or convalescent COVID-19. CDR3s include the opening cysteine and the closing phenylalanine or tryptophan. The order of the fields is V gene, CDR3 length, D gene, J gene, clone size, CDR3 DNA, CDR3 protein. The D gene is left open where the match is weak. A clone size is listed for some rows: how often the clone was seen (once, few, many), or a class if it is expanded.

>TRBV4-2|16|TRBD2|TRBJ2-5|many
TGTGCCAGCAGCCCTCGGGGAGCGGGGGGCGAAGAGACCCAGTACTTC
CASSPRGAGGEETQYF
>TRBV7-7|14|NA|TRBJ2-3|NA
TGTGCTAGCAGCTTACTGTACACCACAGATACGCAGTATTTT
CASSLLYTTDTQYF
>TRBV3-1/TRBV3-2|14|TRBD1|TRBJ1-2|NA
TGTGCCAGCAGCCAGACAGGGCCCTCGGGTGGCTACACCTTC
CASSQTGPSGGYTF
>TRBV5-4|11|NA|TRBJ1-1|once
TGTGCCAGCTTCGGGAACACTGAAGCTTTCTTT
CASFGNTEAFF
>TRBV5-5|16|TRBD2|TRBJ2-3|NA
TGTGCCAGCAGCCCATCGATAGCGGGGGGGCTTGGTACGCAGTATTTT
CASSPSIAGGLGTQYF
>TRBV7-6|15|TRBD1|TRBJ1-2|few
TGTGCCAGCAGCTTAATGGACAGGGGAAACTATGGCTACACCTTC
CASSLMDRGNYGYTF
>TRBV11-3|13|NA|TRBJ2-3|NA
TGTGCCAGCAGCACCCGACTAGTAGATACGCAGTATTTT
CASSTRLVDTQYF
>TRBV19|12|TRBD1|TRBJ1-5|once
TGTGCCAGTAGGACAGGGGCTCAGCCCCAGCATTTT
CASRTGAQPQHF
>TRBV24-1|15|NA|TRBJ2-5|NA
TGTGCCACCAGTGATGTCGCAGCAAGGGGAGAGACCCAGTACTTC
CATSDVAARGETQYF
>TRBV7-2|15|NA|TRBJ2-7|NA
TGTGCCAGCAACTCACAAGGGGGGGGCGCCTACGAGCAGTACTTC
CASNSQGGGAYEQYF
>TRBV9|12|NA|TRBJ2-5|NA
TGTGCCAGCAGCGTGCGCGGGGAGACCCAGTACTTC
CASSVRGETQYF
>TRBV5-3|11|NA|TRBJ1-5|once
TGTGCCTCGACAGACAATCAGCCCCAGCATTTT
CASTDNQPQHF
>TRBV24-1|17|TRBD1|TRBJ2-3|once
TGTGCCACCAGTGATTCCCCGGGACAGGGCACAGTGGATACGCAGTATTTT
CATSDSPGQGTVDTQYF
>TRBV2|13|NA|TRBJ2-1|NA
TGTGCCGCCCACAGGGTGCGGTACAATGAGCAGTTCTTC
CAAHRVRYNEQFF
>TRBV5-5|16|TRBD1|TRBJ1-6|NA
TGTGCCAGCAGCTTGGCCTCGGACAGGGGGAATTCACCCCTCCACTTT
CASSLASDRGNSPLHF
>TRBV27|17|TRBD2|TRBJ2-1|NA
TGTGCCAGCAGTTTATTGTCACTAGCGGGAGAGGTCAATGAGCAGTTCTTC
CASSLLSLAGEVNEQFF
>TRBV20-1|10|NA|TRBJ1-1|NA
TGCAGTGCCACCGACAGGAGAGTCTTCTTT
CSATDRRVFF
>TRBV5-5|13|NA|TRBJ1-5|NA
TGTGCCAGCAGCTTGTGGGGGGATCAGCCCCAGCATTTT
CASSLWGDQPQHF
>TRBV6-1|16|NA|TRBJ1-6|NA
TGTGCCAGCAGTGACCAAGCGGGACCGCCTAATTCACCCCTCCACTTT
CASSDQAGPPNSPLHF
>TRBV6-5|15|NA|TRBJ1-5|NA
TGTGCCAGCAGTTACTCTCCGGGGGGCAATCAGCCCCAGCATTTT
CASSYSPGGNQPQHF
>TRBV28|14|TRBD1|TRBJ1-1|NA
TGTGCCAGCAGTTTAGGACAGGTGAACACTGAAGCTTTCTTT
CASSLGQVNTEAFF
>TRBV4-1|16|TRBD2|TRBJ2-1|NA
TGCGCCAGCAGCCCATGGGGAGCGGGAGGGCGCAATGAGCAGTTCTTC
CASSPWGAGGRNEQFF
>TRBV3-1/TRBV3-2|15|TRBD2|TRBJ2-5|NA
TGTGCCAGCAGCCGAACTAGCGGGCGGGAAGAGACCCAGTACTTC
CASSRTSGREETQYF
>TRBV7-2|13|NA|TRBJ2-3|NA
TGTGCCAGCAGCTACCGGACAACAGATACGCAGTATTTT
CASSYRTTDTQYF
>TRBV28|15|NA|TRBJ1-3|NA
TGTGCCAGCAGTTCTCTCCCTATCTCTGGAAACACCATATATTTT
CASSSLPISGNTIYF
>TRBV27|13|TRBD2|TRBJ2-7|NA
TGTGCCAGCAGGGGTCTAGCGGGCTACGAGCAGTACTTC
CASRGLAGYEQYF
>TRBV3-1/TRBV3-2|14|NA|TRBJ1-2|few
TGTGCCAGCAGCCAAAGTACAGCTGACTATGGCTACACCTTC
CASSQSTADYGYTF
>TRBV3-1/TRBV3-2|16|TRBD1|TRBJ2-2|NA
TGTGCCAGCAGCCAATTCGGACAGGTCAACACCGGGGAGCTGTTTTTT
CASSQFGQVNTGELFF
>TRBV5-1|13|TRBD1|TRBJ1-2|NA
TGCGCCAGCAGCCAGGGGGCGCGTCATGGCTACACCTTC
CASSQGARHGYTF